The rows below give T cell receptor beta chains drawn from one sample of a study of Graves' ophthalmopathy and Graves' hyperthyroidism. Using its own MiXCR run on the multiplex PCR reads, TCRdb lists one record per CDR3 protein. Among some 400,000 distinct CDR3 sequences listed, about 18% were seen once. Sequenced material: peripheral blood. These receptors came from a young woman with Graves' ophthalmopathy. Each CDR3 is given with its conserved first and last residue. The D gene is left open where the match is weak. The size field is filled for only some rows; it gives once, few, many or a size class.

v_gene	j_gene	abundance	d_gene	CDR3aa	CDR3nt
TRBV7-2	TRBJ1-1	many	TRBD1	CASSLFGTGVPTEAFF	TGTGCCAGCAGCTTATTTGGGACAGGGGTTCCCACTGAAGCTTTCTTT
TRBV5-4	TRBJ1-5	many	NA	CASSFNKAPVEPQHF	TGTGCCAGCAGCTTTAACAAGGCCCCGGTTGAGCCCCAGCATTTT
TRBV3-1	TRBJ2-7	many	NA	CASSQGASLGEQYF	TGTGCCAGCAGCCAAGGGGCTAGCTTGGGCGAGCAGTACTTC
TRBV14	TRBJ1-1	NA	TRBD1	CASSQTGDDTEAFF	TGTGCCAGCAGTCAAACAGGGGACGACACTGAAGCTTTCTTT
TRBV29-1	TRBJ2-5	many	NA	CSGRVPATQYF	TGCAGCGGCAGGGTCCCAGCGACCCAGTACTTC
TRBV19	TRBJ1-1	many	NA	CASSILDTAEAFF	TGTGCCAGTAGTATCCTGGACACCGCTGAAGCTTTCTTT
TRBV12-3/TRBV12-4	TRBJ1-5	few	TRBD1	CASSRDRASNQPQHF	TGTGCCAGCAGCCGTGACAGGGCTAGCAATCAGCCCCAGCATTTT
TRBV7-2	TRBJ2-7	many	TRBD2	CASSFRTSGGYEQYF	TGTGCCAGCAGCTTTCGGACTAGCGGGGGGTACGAGCAGTACTTC
TRBV12-3/TRBV12-4	TRBJ2-2	NA	NA	CASSFGGTGTGELFF	TGTGCCAGCAGTTTTGGGGGTACAGGCACCGGGGAGCTGTTTTTT
TRBV5-4	TRBJ1-1	many	NA	CASKPRDGGGGAFF	TGTGCCAGCAAGCCTAGAGACGGGGGGGGCGGAGCTTTCTTT
TRBV24-1	TRBJ2-5	NA	NA	CATSVSGGETQYF	TGTGCCACCAGTGTCTCAGGAGGTGAGACCCAGTACTTC
TRBV6-1	TRBJ1-1	many	NA	CASNPEAWNTEAFF	TGTGCCAGCAACCCCGAAGCGTGGAACACTGAAGCTTTCTTT
TRBV6-2/TRBV6-3	TRBJ2-7	many	NA	CASSYGEISYEQYF	TGTGCCAGCAGTTACGGTGAGATATCCTACGAGCAGTACTTC
TRBV7-2	TRBJ1-6	many	TRBD1	CASSLVTGGVSPLHF	TGTGCCAGCAGCTTAGTGACAGGGGGAGTTTCACCCCTCCACTTT
TRBV7-2	TRBJ2-7	NA	TRBD1	CASRPGGGSYEQYF	TGTGCCAGCAGGCCAGGGGGCGGCTCCTACGAGCAGTACTTC
TRBV6-2/TRBV6-3	TRBJ1-3	NA	NA	CASSFYPDVGNTIYF	TGTGCCAGCAGTTTCTATCCAGACGTCGGAAACACCATATATTTT
TRBV7-2	TRBJ1-1	many	NA	CASSLRAGGTEAFF	TGTGCCAGCAGCTTACGGGCGGGGGGCACTGAAGCTTTCTTT
TRBV6-1	TRBJ2-7	NA	TRBD1	CASRLGTGDRGRIF	TGTGCCAGCAGGCTGGGGACAGGCGACCGAGGACGTATCTTC
TRBV20-1	TRBJ1-2	many	TRBD1	CSAPSPGQGGYGYTF	TGCAGTGCTCCATCACCGGGACAGGGAGGCTATGGCTACACCTTC
TRBV27	TRBJ2-7	many	NA	CASGVYYEQYF	TGTGCCAGCGGAGTGTACTACGAGCAGTACTTC
TRBV20-1	TRBJ2-5	many	TRBD2	CSARDSGGTSGSRETQYF	TGCAGTGCTAGAGATTCGGGTGGGACTAGCGGGAGTAGAGAGACCCAGTACTTC
TRBV11-2	TRBJ2-2	many	TRBD1	CASSFTGTGLKSGELFF	TGTGCCAGCAGCTTTACCGGGACAGGACTGAAGTCCGGGGAGCTGTTTTTT
TRBV7-2	TRBJ1-2	many	NA	CASSSGQLPALFYGYTF	TGTGCCAGCAGCTCTGGACAGCTACCCGCGCTATTCTATGGCTACACCTTC
TRBV7-8	TRBJ2-7	many	TRBD2	CASSLLTSGSGEQYF	TGTGCCAGCAGCTTACTGACTAGCGGGAGCGGCGAGCAGTACTTC
TRBV4-3	TRBJ1-1	many	TRBD1	CASSQDRGLGGNTEAFF	TGCGCCAGCAGCCAAGACAGGGGGCTGGGGGGGAACACTGAAGCTTTCTTT
TRBV12-3/TRBV12-4	TRBJ1-2	many	TRBD1	CASSSGGRTGVF	TGTGCCAGCAGTTCAGGTGGGCGGACAGGCGTGTTC
TRBV11-3	TRBJ2-7	NA	TRBD2	CASSSIAGVRDEQYF	TGTGCCAGCAGCTCCATAGCGGGAGTAAGGGACGAGCAGTACTTC
TRBV12-3/TRBV12-4	TRBJ2-7	NA	NA	CASSAGGRGNEQYF	TGTGCCAGCAGTGCCGGGGGGCGCGGGAACGAGCAGTACTTC
TRBV28	TRBJ2-7	many	NA	CASSRNPYEQYF	TGTGCCAGCAGTCGGAACCCCTACGAGCAGTACTTC
TRBV20-1	TRBJ2-5	many	TRBD2	CSASVREGETQYF	TGCAGTGCTAGTGTGCGGGAGGGAGAGACCCAGTACTTC
TRBV11-2	TRBJ2-7	few	TRBD2	CASSRTSGKFYEQYF	TGTGCCAGCAGCCGGACTAGCGGGAAATTCTACGAGCAGTACTTC
TRBV28	TRBJ2-7	NA	NA	CASSFTPSHEQYF	TGTGCCAGCAGTTTTACACCCTCCCACGAGCAGTACTTC